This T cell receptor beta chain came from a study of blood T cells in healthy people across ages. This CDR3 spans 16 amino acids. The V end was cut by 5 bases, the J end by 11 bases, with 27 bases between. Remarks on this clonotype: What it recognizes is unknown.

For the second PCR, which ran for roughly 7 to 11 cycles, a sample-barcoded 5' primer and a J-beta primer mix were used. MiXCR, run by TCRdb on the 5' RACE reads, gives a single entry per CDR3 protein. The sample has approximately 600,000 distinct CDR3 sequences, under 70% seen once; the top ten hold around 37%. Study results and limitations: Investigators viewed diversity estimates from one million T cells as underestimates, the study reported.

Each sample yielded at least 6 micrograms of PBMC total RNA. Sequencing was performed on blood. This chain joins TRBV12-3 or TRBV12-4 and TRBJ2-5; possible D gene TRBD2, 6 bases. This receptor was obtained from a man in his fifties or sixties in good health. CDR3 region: CASSLGNSGSYNEQYF. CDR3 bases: TGTGCCAGCAGTCTCGGGAATAGCGGCTCCTACAATGAGCAGTACTTC.